This note documents a single T cell receptor (beta chain) sequence. This CDR3 comprises 14 residues. V lost 4 bases, J lost 2 bases, and 10 bases lay in between. In germline, CDR1 is SGHNT, CDR2 YENEEA. Clones were read by immunoSEQ multiplex PCR, and TCRdb kept only the in-frame ones, dropping some. The sample yields tens of thousands of clones, about 92% seen once. This entry is derived from a study of OX40 agonist ivuxolimab in advanced cancers. The chain combines TRBV11-3 with TRBJ2-3, with D perhaps TRBD2 (6 bases). The material was CD4+ or CD8+ T cells sorted from blood, obtained in a trial of the OX40 agonist ivuxolimab. The origin of this receptor is an adult with an advanced solid tumor such as melanoma, head and neck, liver or kidney cancer. As DNA, the CDR3 is TGTGCCAGCAGCTCGGACTATTACACAGATACGCAGTATTTT. This gives the protein CASSSDYYTDTQYF.